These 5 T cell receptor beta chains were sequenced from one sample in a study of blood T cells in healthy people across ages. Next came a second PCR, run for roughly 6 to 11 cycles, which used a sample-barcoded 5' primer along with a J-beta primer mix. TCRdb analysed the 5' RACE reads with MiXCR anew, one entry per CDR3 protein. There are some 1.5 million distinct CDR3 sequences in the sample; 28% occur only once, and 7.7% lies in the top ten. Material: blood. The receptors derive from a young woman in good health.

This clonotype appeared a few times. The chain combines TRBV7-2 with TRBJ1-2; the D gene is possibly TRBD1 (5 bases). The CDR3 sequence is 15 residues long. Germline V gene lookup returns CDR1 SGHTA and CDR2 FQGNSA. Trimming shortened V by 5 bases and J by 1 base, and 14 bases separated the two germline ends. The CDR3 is CASSPMGGVNYGYTF. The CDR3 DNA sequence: TGTGCCAGCAGCCCAATGGGGGGAGTTAACTATGGCTACACCTTC.

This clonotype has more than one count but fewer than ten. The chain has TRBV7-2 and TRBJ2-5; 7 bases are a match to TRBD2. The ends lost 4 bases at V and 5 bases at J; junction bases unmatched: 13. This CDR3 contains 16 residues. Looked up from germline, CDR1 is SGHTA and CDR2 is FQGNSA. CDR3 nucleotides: TGTGCCAGCAGCTACCGGCGGGGGAGTGGCAGGGAGACCCAGTACTTC. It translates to CASSYRRGSGRETQYF.

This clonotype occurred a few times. CDR3 protein: CAISSGASRRAKLEVGLAKNIQYF. CDR3 nucleotide sequence: TGTGCCATCAGTTCCGGGGCTAGCAGGAGGGCCAAATTGGAGGTCGGACTAGCCAAAAACATTCAGTACTTC. The gene calls are TRBV10-3 and TRBJ2-4; D is perhaps TRBD2 (6 bases). CDR3 size: 24 residues. Germline CDR1 reads ENHRY; CDR2 reads SYGVKD. Trimming left V 5 bases short and J 0 bases short, with 38 bases between.

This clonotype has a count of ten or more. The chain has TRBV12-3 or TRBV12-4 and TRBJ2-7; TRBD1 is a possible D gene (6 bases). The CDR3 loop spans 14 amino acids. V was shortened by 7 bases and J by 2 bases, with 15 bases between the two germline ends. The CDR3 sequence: CASTPGQVTYEQYF. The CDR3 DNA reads TGTGCCAGCACTCCGGGACAAGTTACCTACGAGCAGTACTTC.

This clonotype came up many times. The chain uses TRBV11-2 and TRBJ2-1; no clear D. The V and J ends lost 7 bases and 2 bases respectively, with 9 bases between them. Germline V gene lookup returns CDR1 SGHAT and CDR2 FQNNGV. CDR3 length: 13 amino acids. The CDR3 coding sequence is TGTGCCAGCACCTCTCCAGCCTACAATGAGCAGTTCTTC. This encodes CASTSPAYNEQFF. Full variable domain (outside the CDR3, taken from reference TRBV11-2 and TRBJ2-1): EAGVAQSPRYKIIEKRQSVAFWCNPISGHATLYWYQQILGQGPKLLIQFQNNGVVDDSQLPKDRFSAERLKGVDSTLKIQPAKLEDSAVYLCASTSPAYNEQFFGPGTRLTVL.